The next 14 T cell receptor beta chains were all read from a single sample in a study of a mutant IDH1 vaccine in newly diagnosed glioma (dated by TCRdb to about 2021). These receptors lack a known antigen. This specimen's time point label, interpreted: week 23, last vaccination. Each vaccine dose was 300 ug of a 20-mer mutant IDH1 peptide in Montanide, given subcutaneously with topical imiquimod. Preparation of the library involved the immunoSEQ multiplex PCR assay. In its TCRdb copy, this immuneACCESS table keeps in-frame sequences only and misses some clones. Where compared with another copy, unresolved V genes explain less than half of these, and the others have no known cause. The table for this sample lists around 30,000 clones; approximately 80% of them were counted only once. In total, the top ten clones hold roughly 8.2% of the sample. The sample in question was PBMCs, obtained from a glioma patient whose treatment included an IDH1 peptide vaccine. The receptors derive from a woman aged 18-29 years with glioma.

This chain joins TRBV5-1 and TRBJ1-1, with a possible D match to TRBD1 (6 bases). V gave up 4 bases and J gave up 0 bases, with 10 bases separating them. Germline V lookup: CDR1 SGHRS, CDR2 YFSETQ. CDR3 size: 14 residues. CDR3 DNA: TGCGCCAGCAGCGGGGGCGGCATGAACACTGAAGCTTTCTTT. Translation gives CASSGGGMNTEAFF.

The J gene is TRBJ2-5, the V gene TRBV5-6, with D perhaps given as TRBD1 or TRBD2 (5 bases each). V was pared by 5 bases and J by 2 bases, with 13 bases between. This CDR3 has 14 amino acids. CDR1 is SGHDT and CDR2 is YYEEEE in the germline V gene. CDR3 sequence (DNA): TGTGCCAGCAGATCCGGGACGGTTCAAGAGACCCAGTACTTC. This codes for CASRSGTVQETQYF.

DNA of the CDR3: TGCGCCAGCAGCCAAGACCCCGGGACCGGGAATCAGCCCCAGCATTTT. Protein sequence: CASSQDPGTGNQPQHF. The V gene is TRBV4-1, the J gene TRBJ1-5; weak D call: TRBD1 (5 bases). Germline V CDR1 and CDR2: MGHRA, YSYEKL. The CDR3 covers 16 residues. V lost 0 bases and J lost 4, with 13 bases in between.

This clone was recorded a few times. V usage is TRBV14 and J usage is TRBJ1-1; no clear D gene. Trimming took off 0 bases at V and 2 bases at J, with 4 bases between the two ends. Germline CDR1 and CDR2: SGHDN and FVKESK. The CDR3 length is 13 residues. The DNA of the CDR3 is TGTGCCAGCAGCCAAGATTCTAACACTGAAGCTTTCTTT. Its translation is CASSQDSNTEAFF.

The V call is TRBV28, the J call TRBJ1-2, with TRBD1 as a possible D gene (6 bases). This CDR3 contains 13 residues. Germline CDR1 MDHEN, CDR2 SYDVKM. Between the trimmed V and J ends, which lost 2 bases and 4 bases, there was a span of 8 bases. Here the CDR3 reads CASSLAGAYGYTF. CDR3 nucleotides: TGTGCCAGCAGTTTAGCGGGGGCCTATGGCTACACCTTC.

This clone was observed once. The rearrangement uses TRBV5-5 and TRBJ1-6; D is undetermined. CDR1 and CDR2 (germline): SGHKS, YYEKEE (reference sequence). The ends were cut back, 0 bases at V and 10 bases at J, with 5 bases in the middle. The CDR3 sequence is 12 residues long. In DNA, the CDR3 is TGTGCCAGCAGCTTGGAGAGATCACCCCTCCACTTT. This sequence encodes CASSLERSPLHF.

V is TRBV10-3 and J is TRBJ1-5, with 10 positions matching TRBD1. The V gene end was trimmed by 4 bases and the J gene end by 4 bases; junction bases not matched to a gene: 10. Per the germline V gene, CDR1 is ENHRY and CDR2 is SYGVKD. This CDR3 spans 17 amino acids. Here the CDR3 DNA reads TGTGCCATCAGTGGGACTAGGACAGGGGGACCTAATCAGCCCCAGCATTTT. Protein: CAISGTRTGGPNQPQHF.

V is TRBV4-2 and J is TRBJ2-7, with D unclear. This CDR3 is 13 amino acids long. Trimming removed 4 bases at V and 2 bases at J, with 9 bases between. Germline V gene sequence: CDR1 LGHNA, CDR2 YNFKEQ. The CDR3 DNA follows: TGTGCCAGCAGCCGTCCAGATACCTACGAGCAGTACTTC. Its translation is CASSRPDTYEQYF.

The V gene is TRBV7-2, the J gene TRBJ1-1; D is possibly TRBD1 (5 bases). V was pared by 5 bases and J by 0 bases, with 16 bases between. This CDR3 has 16 residues. Germline-derived CDR1 and CDR2 are SGHTA and FQGNSA. In DNA form, the CDR3 reads TGTGCCAGCAGCACGTCGCGACAGAGGCTGAACACTGAAGCTTTCTTT. It translates to CASSTSRQRLNTEAFF.

This chain uses TRBV6-1 with TRBJ2-3; unclear D gene. Per germline, CDR1 MNHNS and CDR2 SASEGT. Trimming left V 1 base short and J 3 bases short, with 8 bases between. CDR3 length: 14 residues. The CDR3 DNA reads TGTGCCAGCAGTGAAGTGGAAGGAACAGATACGCAGTATTTT. Translation: CASSEVEGTDTQYF.

The gene calls are TRBV5-1 and TRBJ2-1; 9 nucleotides line up with TRBD1. The length of the CDR3 is 15 residues. Trimming took 4 bases from V and 3 from J; bases not matched to a gene: 5. The germline V gene has CDR1 SGHRS and CDR2 YFSETQ. The CDR3 sequence: CASSTGQGNYNEQFF. The CDR3 DNA is TGCGCCAGCAGCACAGGACAGGGGAACTACAATGAGCAGTTCTTC.

CDR3 loop: CASRGQGNTEAFF. CDR3 bases: TGTGCCAGCAGGGGACAGGGAAACACTGAAGCTTTCTTT. The genes are TRBV7-9 and TRBJ1-1; 9 nucleotides agree with TRBD1. The CDR3 loop spans 13 amino acids. V trimming: 6 bases; J trimming: 2 bases; junction bases outside the gene matches: 1. The germline gives CDR1 SEHNR, CDR2 FQNEAQ (reference sequence).

This chain joins TRBV29-1 and TRBJ2-7; no firm D call. Germline values: CDR1 SQVTM, CDR2 ANQGSEA. The CDR3 totals 15 residues. V shed 4 bases and J shed 4 bases, with 20 bases lying between them. Written as DNA, the CDR3 is TGCAGCGTTGTCGGTGGGATAGAGAGCCCTTACGAGCAGTACTTC. As protein: CSVVGGIESPYEQYF.

The V and J genes are TRBV29-1 and TRBJ2-1; D possibly uses TRBD1 or TRBD2 (6 bases each). CDR1 and CDR2 from the germline V gene are SQVTM and ANQGSEA. V lost 7 bases to trimming and J lost 1 base, with 20 bases between them. This CDR3 is built from 16 residues. The CDR3 region is CSGDWVGGSSYNEQFF. The CDR3 coding sequence is TGCAGCGGCGATTGGGTCGGGGGCTCATCCTACAATGAGCAGTTCTTC.